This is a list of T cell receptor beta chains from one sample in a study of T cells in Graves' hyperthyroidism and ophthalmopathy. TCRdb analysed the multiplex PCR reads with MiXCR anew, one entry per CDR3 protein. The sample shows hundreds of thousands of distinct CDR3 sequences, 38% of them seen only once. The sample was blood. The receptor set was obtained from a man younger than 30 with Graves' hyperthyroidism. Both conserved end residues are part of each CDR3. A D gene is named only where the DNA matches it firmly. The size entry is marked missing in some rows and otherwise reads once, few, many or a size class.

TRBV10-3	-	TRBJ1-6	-	CAISAQGTPLHF	TGTGCCATCAGTGCCCAGGGGACACCCCTCCACTTT
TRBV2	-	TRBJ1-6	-	CASSLERGAYNSPLHF	TGTGCCAGCAGCTTAGAAAGGGGCGCCTATAATTCACCCCTCCACTTT
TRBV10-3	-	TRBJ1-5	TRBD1	CAIMGTGDSNQPQHF	TGTGCCATCATGGGGACAGGGGATAGCAATCAGCCCCAGCATTTT
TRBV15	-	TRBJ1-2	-	CATSTRTVRTNYGYTF	TGTGCCACCAGCACGAGGACAGTGCGAACTAACTATGGCTACACCTTC
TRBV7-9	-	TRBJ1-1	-	CASSILGRANTEAFF	TGTGCCAGCAGCATCCTCGGACGGGCGAACACTGAAGCTTTCTTT
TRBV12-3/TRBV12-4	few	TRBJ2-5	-	CASTLSYEETQYF	TGTGCCAGCACCCTATCGTATGAGGAGACCCAGTACTTC
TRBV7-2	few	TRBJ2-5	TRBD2	CASSRSGSPQETQYF	TGTGCCAGCAGCCGTAGCGGGAGCCCCCAAGAGACCCAGTACTTC
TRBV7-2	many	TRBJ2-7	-	CASSPIWTSYEQYF	TGTGCCAGCAGCCCGATATGGACGAGCTACGAGCAGTACTTC
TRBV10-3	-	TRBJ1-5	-	CATRANQPQHF	TGTGCCACCAGGGCAAATCAGCCCCAGCATTTT
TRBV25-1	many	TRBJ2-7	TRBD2	CASGGRGQHEQYF	TGTGCCAGCGGAGGGAGGGGTCAACACGAGCAGTACTTC
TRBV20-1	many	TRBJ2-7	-	CSADPGASSYEQYF	TGCAGTGCGGATCCCGGAGCCAGCTCCTACGAGCAGTACTTC
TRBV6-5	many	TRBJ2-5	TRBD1	CASSYRGRETQYF	TGTGCCAGCAGCTACAGGGGGCGAGAGACCCAGTACTTC
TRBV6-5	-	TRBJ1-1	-	CASSFSFEWQPEAFF	TGTGCCAGCAGTTTTTCCTTTGAATGGCAACCTGAAGCTTTCTTT
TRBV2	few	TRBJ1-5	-	CASSELESHSNQPQHF	TGTGCCAGCAGTGAACTGGAAAGCCATAGCAATCAGCCCCAGCATTTT
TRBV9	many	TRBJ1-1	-	CASSVGQQTEAFF	TGTGCCAGCAGCGTAGGGCAACAGACTGAAGCTTTCTTT